A single sample is the source of the 9 T cell receptor beta chains below, sequenced in a study of control samples from healthy donors and cancer patients. Using immunoSEQ multiplex PCR, the repertoire was profiled, and TCRdb retains in-frame clones only, with some absent. The profile covers about 120,000 clones, with around 89% appearing a single time and approximately 3.5% taken by the ten largest. The specimen sequenced was blood. The receptors derive from a man aged 40-55 years in good health.

The rearrangement uses TRBV10-2 and TRBJ1-1; no definite D call. Trimming left V 5 bases short and J 0 bases short, with 13 bases between. CDR1 and CDR2 from the germline V gene are WSHSY and SAAADI. The CDR3 totals 15 residues. The CDR3 loop reads CASSSVTALNTEAFF. CDR3 bases: TGCGCCAGCAGTTCCGTAACAGCACTGAACACTGAAGCTTTCTTT.

For this clone: The same CDR3 arises from other DNA sequences in this sample as well. V is TRBV9 and J is TRBJ2-3; TRBD2 matches 8 bases. The CDR3 is 15 residues long. V lost 2 bases to trimming and J lost 1 base; unmatched junction nucleotides: 3. Germline CDR1 reads SGDLS; CDR2 reads YYNGEE. In DNA form, the CDR3 reads TGTGCCAGCAGCGTGAGCGGGGGAGGCACAGATACGCAGTATTTT. Translated, it gives CASSVSGGGTDTQYF.

This sequence joins TRBV11-3 and TRBJ2-3; D not certain. CDR3 length equals 13 residues. Germline CDR1 is SGHNT and CDR2 is YENEEA. Deletions cut 5 bases from V and 1 base from J, with 7 bases between. The CDR3 bases are TGTGCCAGCAGCCGAGGAGGCACAGATACGCAGTATTTT. It codes for CASSRGGTDTQYF.

The V call is TRBV24-1, the J call TRBJ2-1; TRBD2 matches 16 bases. The germline V gene encodes CDR1 KGHDR and CDR2 SFDVKD. The ends lost 4 bases at V and 3 bases at J; junction bases unmatched: 11. The CDR3 contains 20 residues. CDR3 residues: CATSDRLGTSGGGFYNEQFF. The DNA of the CDR3 is TGTGCCACCAGTGACCGACTTGGGACTAGCGGGGGGGGATTCTACAATGAGCAGTTCTTC.

CDR3 protein: CASSISWSAYEQYF. CDR3 in DNA: TGTGCCAGTAGTATCAGCTGGTCTGCTTACGAGCAGTACTTC. The chain uses TRBV19 and TRBJ2-7, with D hard to call. Trimming took 3 bases from V and 4 from J, leaving 13 bases between them. Germline V gene sequence: CDR1 LNHDA, CDR2 SQIVND (reference sequence). The CDR3 has 14 residues.

V usage is TRBV9 and J usage is TRBJ1-1, with a tentative D call TRBD1 (6 bases). The CDR3 length is 15 residues. V was pared by 0 bases and J by 1 base, with 10 bases between. Germline CDR1 and CDR2: SGDLS and YYNGEE. The CDR3 region is CASSVEGGANTEAFF. Written as DNA, the CDR3 is TGTGCCAGCAGCGTAGAAGGGGGGGCGAACACTGAAGCTTTCTTT.

This clone was counted a single time. The V gene is TRBV9, the J gene TRBJ1-5; D remains ambiguous. The CDR3 consists of 15 residues. The germline V gene encodes CDR1 SGDLS and CDR2 YYNGEE. V lost 4 bases to trimming and J lost 5 bases, with 16 bases between them. The CDR3 loop reads CASSPGDSKYQPQHF. In nucleotides, the CDR3 is TGTGCCAGCAGCCCCGGGGATAGTAAATATCAGCCCCAGCATTTT.

The chain couples TRBV24-1 to TRBJ2-3, with 8 bases lining up with TRBD1. The CDR3 loop spans 17 amino acids. Germline-derived CDR1 and CDR2 are KGHDR and SFDVKD. The trim removed 3 bases at V and 3 bases at J, leaving 10 bases unmatched. CDR3 coding DNA: TGTGCCACCAGTGATCCTGGACAGGGTTTGGGGACAGATACGCAGTATTTT. Translated, it gives CATSDPGQGLGTDTQYF.

This clone was picked up a small number of times. This chain uses TRBV6-5 with TRBJ2-7; D call uncertain. The length of the CDR3 is 15 residues. Looked up from germline, CDR1 is MNHEY and CDR2 is SVGAGI. Trimming stripped 7 bases from V and 1 base from J, with 17 bases between. CDR3 coding DNA: TGTGCCAGCAAGGACCCACAACGGAGTTCCTACGAGCAGTACTTC. This translates into CASKDPQRSSYEQYF.